The T cell receptor beta chain under discussion was sequenced for a study of CD8 T cells in Susac syndrome. This clonotype was seen once. With random hexamers, roughly 0.45 to 1 ug RNA was reverse transcribed. Amplification of TCR beta CDR3 was carried out by immunoSEQ multiplex PCR, which covered 54 Vbeta and 13 Jbeta segments. MiXCR, applied by TCRdb to the immunoSEQ multiplex PCR reads, yields one record per CDR3 protein. The sample has 150,000 to 200,000 distinct CDR3 sequences, 93% seen once. CDR3 size: 14 residues. Per the germline V gene, CDR1 is MNHNY and CDR2 is SVGAGI (reference sequence). V was trimmed by 2 bases and J by 11 bases, leaving 13 bases between them. Controls were healthy donors (matched for age and sex). Negative isolation yielded CD8+ and CD4+ T cells; FACS enriched TEMRA cells.

The sample taken for sequencing was CD4+ T cells from PBMCs. The rearrangement links TRBV6-6 to TRBJ1-6; tentatively, D is TRBD1 (5 bases). The TCR comes from a human donor in good health. The CDR3 DNA sequence: TGTGCCAGCAGTTACAGGGGTCCCAGGACACCCCTCCACTTT. This sequence encodes CASSYRGPRTPLHF.